This TCR beta chain was documented in a study of spatial heterogeneity in lung cancer. Indicated time point: blood at routine non-recurrence follow-up after resection. A single record per CDR3 protein comes from TCRdb applying MiXCR to the 5' RACE reads. The sample contains roughly 15,000 distinct CDR3 sequences, roughly 6.3% of which appear only once. The CDR3 length is 14 residues. Germline CDR1 reads SNHLY; CDR2 reads FYNNEI. Trimming pared 2 bases from V and 3 bases from J, leaving 10 bases between. This clonotype occurred many times. This clonotype originated in a male donor with early-stage non-small cell lung cancer. This chain links TRBV2 with TRBJ2-5; TRBD2 might be the D (6 bases). Here the sequenced sample was PBMCs, taken at follow-up. The CDR3, as DNA: TGTGCCAGCAGTGAACGGGAGCGTGAAGAGACCCAGTACTTC. It encodes CASSEREREETQYF.